The T cell receptor beta chain described here comes from a study of spatial heterogeneity in lung cancer. V was pared by 3 bases and J by 4 bases, with 16 bases between. CDR1 is DFQATT and CDR2 is SNEGSKA in the germline V gene (reference sequence). The CDR3 is made up of 14 amino acids. This clonotype was counted ten times or more. The time point here: sample taken at primary tumor resection. Donation came from roughly 72 patients with untreated early-stage non-small cell lung cancer. No cell sorting; template was whole RNA from tumor, lung tissue or PBMC. TCRdb used MiXCR to reprocess the 5' RACE reads, holding one entry per CDR3 protein. The profile shows some 40,000 distinct CDR3 sequences, 3.1% of them singletons.

The source of this sequence is a male donor with early-stage non-small cell lung cancer. This material consisted of normal lung tissue next to the tumor, taken at surgery. The rearrangement joins TRBV20-1 to TRBJ2-7, with D perhaps matching TRBD2 (5 bases). CDR3 in DNA: TGCAGTGCTAGGAGTCAACCTAGCTCATACGAGCAGTACTTC. Protein product: CSARSQPSSYEQYF.